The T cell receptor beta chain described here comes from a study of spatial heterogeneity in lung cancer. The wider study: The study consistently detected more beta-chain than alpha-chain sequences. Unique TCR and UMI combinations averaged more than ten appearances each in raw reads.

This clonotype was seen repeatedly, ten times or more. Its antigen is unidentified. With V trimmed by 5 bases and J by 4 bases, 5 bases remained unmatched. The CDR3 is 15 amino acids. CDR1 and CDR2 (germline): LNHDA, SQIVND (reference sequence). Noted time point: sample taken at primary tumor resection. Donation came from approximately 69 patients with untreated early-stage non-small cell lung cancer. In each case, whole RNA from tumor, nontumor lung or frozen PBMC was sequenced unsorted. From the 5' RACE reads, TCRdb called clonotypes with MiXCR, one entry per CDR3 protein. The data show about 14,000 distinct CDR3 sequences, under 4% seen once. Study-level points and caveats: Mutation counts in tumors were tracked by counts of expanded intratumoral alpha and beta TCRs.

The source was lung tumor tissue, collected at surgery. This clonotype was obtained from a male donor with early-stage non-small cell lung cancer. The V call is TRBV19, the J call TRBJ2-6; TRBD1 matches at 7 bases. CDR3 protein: CASSSTGTGANVLTF. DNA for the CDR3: TGTGCCAGTAGTTCGACAGGGACGGGGGCCAACGTCCTGACTTTC.